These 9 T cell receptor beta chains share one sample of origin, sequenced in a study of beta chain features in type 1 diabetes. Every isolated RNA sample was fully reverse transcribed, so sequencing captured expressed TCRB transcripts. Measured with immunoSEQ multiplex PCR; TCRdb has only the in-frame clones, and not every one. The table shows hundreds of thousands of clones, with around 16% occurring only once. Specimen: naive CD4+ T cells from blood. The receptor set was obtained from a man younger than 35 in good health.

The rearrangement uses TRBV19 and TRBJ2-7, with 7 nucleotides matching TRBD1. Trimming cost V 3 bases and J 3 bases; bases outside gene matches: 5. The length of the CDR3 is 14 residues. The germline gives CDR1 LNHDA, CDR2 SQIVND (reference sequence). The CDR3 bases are TGTGCCAGTAGTATGGACCACAGGGGCTACGAGCAGTACTTC. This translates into CASSMDHRGYEQYF.

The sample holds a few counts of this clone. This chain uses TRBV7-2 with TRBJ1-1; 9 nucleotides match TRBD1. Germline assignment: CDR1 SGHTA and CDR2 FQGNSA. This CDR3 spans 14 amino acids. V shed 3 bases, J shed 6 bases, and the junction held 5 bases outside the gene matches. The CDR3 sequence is CASSFGQGMAEAFF. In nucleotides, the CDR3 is TGTGCCAGCAGCTTCGGACAGGGGATGGCTGAAGCTTTCTTT.

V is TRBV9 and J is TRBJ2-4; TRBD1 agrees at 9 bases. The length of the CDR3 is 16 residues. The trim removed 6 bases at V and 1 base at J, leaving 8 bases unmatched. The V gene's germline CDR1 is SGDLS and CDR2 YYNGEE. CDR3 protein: CASNRGREIAKNIQYF. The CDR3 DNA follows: TGTGCCAGCAACAGGGGGCGAGAGATTGCCAAAAACATTCAGTACTTC.

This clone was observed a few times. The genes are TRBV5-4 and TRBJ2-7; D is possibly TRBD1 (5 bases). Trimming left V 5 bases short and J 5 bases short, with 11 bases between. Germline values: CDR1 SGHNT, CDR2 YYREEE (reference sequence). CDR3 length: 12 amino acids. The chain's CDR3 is CASSHTGDEQYF. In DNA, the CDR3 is TGTGCCAGCAGTCACACAGGTGACGAGCAGTACTTC.

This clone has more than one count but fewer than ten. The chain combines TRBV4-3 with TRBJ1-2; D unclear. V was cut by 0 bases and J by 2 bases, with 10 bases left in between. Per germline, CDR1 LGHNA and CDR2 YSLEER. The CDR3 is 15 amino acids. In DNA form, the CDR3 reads TGCGCCAGCAGCCAAGATAGTAGGGAAAACTATGGCTACACCTTC. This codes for CASSQDSRENYGYTF.

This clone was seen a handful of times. The CDR3 DNA reads as TGTGCCAGCAGCTGGAGGGACAGCCAAGAGACCCAGTACTTC. Amino acids: CASSWRDSQETQYF. The V and J genes are TRBV5-6 and TRBJ2-5, with TRBD1 as a possible D gene (7 bases). Germline V gene sequence: CDR1 SGHDT, CDR2 YYEEEE. Deletions cut 3 bases from V and 1 base from J, with 10 bases between. This CDR3 spans 14 amino acids.

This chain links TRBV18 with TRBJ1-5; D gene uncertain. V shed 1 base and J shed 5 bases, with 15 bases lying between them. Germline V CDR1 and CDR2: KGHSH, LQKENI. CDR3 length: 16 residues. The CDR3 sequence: CASSPQSGGVDQPQHF. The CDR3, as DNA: TGTGCCAGCTCACCACAAAGCGGTGGGGTGGATCAGCCCCAGCATTTT.

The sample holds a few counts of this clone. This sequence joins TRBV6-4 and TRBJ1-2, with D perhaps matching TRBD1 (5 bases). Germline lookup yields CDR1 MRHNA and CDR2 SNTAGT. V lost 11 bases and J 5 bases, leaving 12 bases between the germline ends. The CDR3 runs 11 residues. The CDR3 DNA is TGTGCCGCCAGCGGGGGGTATGGCTACACCTTC. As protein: CAASGGYGYTF.

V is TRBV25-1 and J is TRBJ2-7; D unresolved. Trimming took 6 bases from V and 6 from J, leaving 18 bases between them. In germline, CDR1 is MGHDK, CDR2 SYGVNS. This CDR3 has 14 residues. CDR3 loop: CASSPLGYKGEQYF. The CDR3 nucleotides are TGTGCCAGCAGCCCGCTCGGCTATAAGGGCGAGCAGTACTTC.